Described below is a single T cell receptor beta chain sequence and its context. The antigen it recognizes is unknown. No base qualities exist here, and no much larger clone lies one base off it. The immunoSEQ Assay, a bias-controlled multiplex PCR, was used to amplify TCRbeta CDR3 regions from genomic DNA. On the study's bioinformatics: The number of nucleated cells in each sample was estimated from the amplification of reference gene primers within the assay. Sequence reads were collapsed and filtered to measure the absolute abundance of every unique TCRbeta CDR3 rearrangement. For each sample, productive Simpson clonality was calculated as the square root of Simpson's diversity index across productive rearrangements. The table comes from immuneACCESS by way of TCRdb, which keeps in-frame sequences with V and J called. Part of the clones is missing from these tables; in studies checked, under half for an unresolved V gene and the rest for unknown reasons. V and J calls and clone size are those listed in that table; D and trimming were worked out from the DNA. For this sample there are about 330,000 clones; about 86% appear just once. Approximately 1.1% of the sample goes to the ten largest clones.

Each collaborating institution followed its own protocols to collect whole blood in K2EDTA tubes. For TCRbeta analysis, collaborator samples were shipped as frozen whole blood, as isolated PBMCs, or as DNA extracted from either sample type. This sample was taken from a study of blood T cell repertoires in COVID-19 (dated by TCRdb to 2018 to 2021). Some background on the complete study: Collaborator samples came from the United States, Italy and Spain and covered acute and convalescent phases of COVID-19. The material from the prospective study consisted of cDNA or gDNA derived from T cells, B-cell-depleted T cells, or PBMCs. Subjects who had been exposed to COVID-19, were actively infected with it, or had recovered from it provided the deeply sampled blood TCRbeta repertoires that made up the dataset. The repertoires were released in a freely available public database intended as a resource for research on the immune response to SARS-CoV-2. The samples were drawn from the first 160 participants of the ongoing ImmuneRACE study and from over a thousand subjects provided by 6 global collaborators. A de-identified subject ID, COVID-19 status, age in years and sex were almost always included in the sample metadata. Where available, HLA class I and class II types were taken from metadata supplied by the sample provider and were not determined by assay-based typing.

Overall results and qualifications from the work: How much clinical and demographic metadata was included differed by source and by participant, and the metadata was provided uncurated.

The sequencing sample was made of peripheral blood. This sequence originates from a woman aged 45 to 65 with acute or convalescent COVID-19.

The CDR3 loop reads CASSELTGDETQYF. The nucleotides are TGTGCCAGCAGTGAACTAACGGGGGACGAGACCCAGTACTTC. Recombination joined TRBV25-1 with TRBJ2-5; the D segment could be TRBD2, given 6 matching bases. V and J are truncated by 2 bases and 5 bases respectively, leaving an intervening sequence of 12 bases. The CDR3 holds 14 amino acids from the cysteine to the phenylalanine. Only CDR3 DNA is held: 42 bases, read in frame from base 1. For CDR1 and CDR2, the germline V gene lists MGHDK and SYGVNS.